This TCR beta chain was captured by sequencing in a study of shared T cell receptors in the human thymus. Sequenced by immunoSEQ multiplex PCR; TCRdb stores in-frame clones only, minus some. This sample yields 500,000 to 750,000 clones, of which roughly 90% are seen a single time; 0.01% belongs to the top ten. V lost 1 base to trimming and J lost 5 bases, with 9 bases between them. Germline V gives CDR1 SGHTA, CDR2 FQGNSA. The CDR3 covers 14 residues. This sample was shared with a second study, whose subject was human thymus T cells. That work adds: Resections removed during corrective heart surgery provided the thymus tissue used. Thymic and blood repertoires appeared to display a bias in their usage of V and J genes.

The receptor was derived from a boy under three years old with a congenital heart defect. The rearrangement joins TRBV7-2 to TRBJ2-1; tentatively, D is TRBD2 (6 bases). The sample comprised thymocytes. The CDR3, as DNA: TGTGCCAGCAGCTTAGTCGGGAGAGACAATGAGCAGTTCTTC. Its protein is CASSLVGRDNEQFF.